This T cell receptor (beta chain) was identified in a study of blood T cell repertoires in COVID-19. Study background: Acute and convalescent COVID-19 samples came from the United States, Italy and Spain.

The method was immunoSEQ multiplex PCR; TCRdb's version includes in-frame clones alone and lacks a portion of them. Of fewer than 200,000 clones listed, 65% to 85% are singletons. Germline CDR1 LNHDA, CDR2 SQIVND (reference sequence). The CDR3 extends over 15 amino acids. J was trimmed by 3 bases and V by 5 bases; bases with no gene match: 4. V and J are TRBV19 and TRBJ2-1; TRBD1 matches 10 bases. This clonotype was sampled from a woman older than 75 with acute or convalescent COVID-19. Sequenced: peripheral blood. CDR3 in DNA: TGTGCCAGTAGTCGCCGGGACAGGGGCTACAATGAGCAGTTCTTC. Amino acids: CASSRRDRGYNEQFF. Full variable domain (remainder filled in from reference TRBV19 and TRBJ2-1): DGGITQSPKYLFRKEGQNVTLSCEQNLNHDAMYWYRQDPGQGLRLIYYSQIVNDFQKGDIAEGYSVSREKKESFPLTVTSAQKNPTAFYLCASSRRDRGYNEQFFGPGTRLTVL.